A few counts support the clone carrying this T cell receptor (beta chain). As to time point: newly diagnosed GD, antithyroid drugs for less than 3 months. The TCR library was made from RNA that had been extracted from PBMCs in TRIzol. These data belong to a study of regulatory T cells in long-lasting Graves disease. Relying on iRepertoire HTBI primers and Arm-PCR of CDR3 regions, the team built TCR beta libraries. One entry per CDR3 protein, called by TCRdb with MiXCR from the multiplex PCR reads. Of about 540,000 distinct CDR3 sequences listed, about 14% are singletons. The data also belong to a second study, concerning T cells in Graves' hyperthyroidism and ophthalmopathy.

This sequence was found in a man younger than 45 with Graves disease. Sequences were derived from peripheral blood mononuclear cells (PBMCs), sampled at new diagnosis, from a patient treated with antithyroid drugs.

The CDR3 protein is CASSKRVSGGRGYEQYF. The CDR3, as DNA: TGTGCCAGCAGCAAGAGAGTATCTGGAGGGAGAGGGTACGAGCAGTACTTC. The genes are TRBV11-2 and TRBJ2-7, with D tentatively TRBD2 (6 bases). Looked up from germline, CDR1 is SGHAT and CDR2 is FQNNGV. The CDR3 is 17 amino acids. Trimming removed 5 bases from V and 4 bases from J, with 24 bases in between.